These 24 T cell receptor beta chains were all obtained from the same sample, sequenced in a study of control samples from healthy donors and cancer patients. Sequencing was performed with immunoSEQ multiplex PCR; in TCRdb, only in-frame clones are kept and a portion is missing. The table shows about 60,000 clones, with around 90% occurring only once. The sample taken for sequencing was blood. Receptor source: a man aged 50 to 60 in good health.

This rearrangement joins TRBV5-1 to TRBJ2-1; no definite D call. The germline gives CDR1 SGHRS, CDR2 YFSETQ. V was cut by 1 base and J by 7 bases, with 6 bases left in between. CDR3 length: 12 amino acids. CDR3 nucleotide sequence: TGCGCCAGCAGCTTGATGGAAAATGAGCAGTTCTTC. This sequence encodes CASSLMENEQFF.

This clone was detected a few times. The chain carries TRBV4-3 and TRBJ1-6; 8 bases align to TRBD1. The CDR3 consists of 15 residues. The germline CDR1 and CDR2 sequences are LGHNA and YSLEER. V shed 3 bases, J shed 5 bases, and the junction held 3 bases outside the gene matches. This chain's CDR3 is CASSQDRDNNSPLHF. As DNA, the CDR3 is TGCGCCAGCAGCCAGGACAGGGACAATAATTCACCCCTCCACTTT.

The CDR3 sequence is CASSLTSLDEQFF. In DNA, the CDR3 is TGTGCCAGCAGCTTGACTAGCTTGGATGAGCAGTTCTTC. The J gene is TRBJ2-1, the V gene TRBV5-4, with D perhaps TRBD2 (6 bases). Germline CDR1 reads SGHNT; CDR2 reads YYREEE (reference sequence). The CDR3 is made up of 13 amino acids. V was cut by 1 base and J by 8 bases, with 10 bases left in between.

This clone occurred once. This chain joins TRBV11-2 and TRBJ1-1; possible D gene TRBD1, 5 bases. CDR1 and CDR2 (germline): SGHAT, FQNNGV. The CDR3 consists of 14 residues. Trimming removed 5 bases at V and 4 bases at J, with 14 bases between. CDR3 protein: CASSLYQGSTEAFF. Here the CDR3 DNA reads TGTGCCAGCAGCCTCTACCAGGGTAGCACTGAAGCTTTCTTT. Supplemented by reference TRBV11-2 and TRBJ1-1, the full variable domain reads EAGVAQSPRYKIIEKRQSVAFWCNPISGHATLYWYQQILGQGPKLLIQFQNNGVVDDSQLPKDRFSAERLKGVDSTLKIQPAKLEDSAVYLCASSLYQGSTEAFFGQGTRLTVV.

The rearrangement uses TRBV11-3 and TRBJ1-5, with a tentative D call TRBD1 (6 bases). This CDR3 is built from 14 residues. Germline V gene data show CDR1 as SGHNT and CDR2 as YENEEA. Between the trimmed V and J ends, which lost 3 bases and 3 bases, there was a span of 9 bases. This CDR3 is CASSFTGSNQPQHF. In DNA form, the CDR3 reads TGTGCCAGCAGCTTTACAGGGTCCAATCAGCCCCAGCATTTT.

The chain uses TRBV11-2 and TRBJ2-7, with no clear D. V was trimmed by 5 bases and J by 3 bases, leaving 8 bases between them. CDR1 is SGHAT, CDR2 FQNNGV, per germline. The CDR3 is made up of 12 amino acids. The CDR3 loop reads CASSLGFYEQYF. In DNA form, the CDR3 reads TGTGCCAGCAGCCTGGGTTTCTACGAGCAGTACTTC.

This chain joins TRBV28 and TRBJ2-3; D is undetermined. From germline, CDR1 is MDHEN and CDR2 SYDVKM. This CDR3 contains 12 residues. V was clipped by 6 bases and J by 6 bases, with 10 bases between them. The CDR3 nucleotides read TGTGCCAGCAGCCTGTACATGGATACGCAGTATTTT. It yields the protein CASSLYMDTQYF.

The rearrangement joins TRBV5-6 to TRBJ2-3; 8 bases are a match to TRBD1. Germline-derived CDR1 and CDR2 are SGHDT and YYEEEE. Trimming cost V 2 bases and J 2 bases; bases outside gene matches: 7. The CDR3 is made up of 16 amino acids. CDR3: CASSFIGTGYTDTQYF. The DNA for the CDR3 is TGTGCCAGCAGCTTTATTGGGACAGGTTACACAGATACGCAGTATTTT. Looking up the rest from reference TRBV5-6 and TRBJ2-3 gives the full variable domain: DAGVTQSPTHLIKTRGQQVTLRCSPKSGHDTVSWYQQALGQGPQFIFQYYEEEERQRGNFPDRFSGHQFPNYSSELNVNALLLGDSALYLCASSFIGTGYTDTQYFGPGTRLTVL.

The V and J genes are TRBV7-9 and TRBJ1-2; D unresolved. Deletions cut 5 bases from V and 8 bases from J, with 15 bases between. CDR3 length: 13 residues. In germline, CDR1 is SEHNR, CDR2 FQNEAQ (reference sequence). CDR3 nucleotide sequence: TGTGCCAGCAGCCCCGGAGCGAGCTGGGGCTACACCTTC. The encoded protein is CASSPGASWGYTF.

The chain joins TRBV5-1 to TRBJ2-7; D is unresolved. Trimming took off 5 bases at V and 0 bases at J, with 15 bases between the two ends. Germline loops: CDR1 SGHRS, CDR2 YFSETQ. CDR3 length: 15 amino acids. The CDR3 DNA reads TGCGCCAGCAGAACTACAGCGTACTCCTCCTACGAGCAGTACTTC. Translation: CASRTTAYSSYEQYF.

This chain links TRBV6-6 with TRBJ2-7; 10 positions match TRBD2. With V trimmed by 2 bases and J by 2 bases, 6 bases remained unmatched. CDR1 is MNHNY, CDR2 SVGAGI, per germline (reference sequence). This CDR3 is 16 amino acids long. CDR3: CASSYNVAGGTYEQYF. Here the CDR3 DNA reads TGTGCCAGCAGTTACAATGTAGCGGGAGGCACCTACGAGCAGTACTTC.

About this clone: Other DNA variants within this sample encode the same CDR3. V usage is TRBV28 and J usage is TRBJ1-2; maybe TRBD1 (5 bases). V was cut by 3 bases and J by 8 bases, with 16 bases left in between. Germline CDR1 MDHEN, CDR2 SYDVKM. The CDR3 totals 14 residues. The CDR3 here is CASSFRAGAHGYTF. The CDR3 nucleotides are TGTGCCAGCAGTTTCCGTGCCGGGGCTCACGGCTACACCTTC.

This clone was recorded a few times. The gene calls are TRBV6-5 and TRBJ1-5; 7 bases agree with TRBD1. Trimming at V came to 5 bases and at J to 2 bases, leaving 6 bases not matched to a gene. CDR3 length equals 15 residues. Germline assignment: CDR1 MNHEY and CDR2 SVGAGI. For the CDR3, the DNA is TGTGCCAGCAGTCCCAGGGGGGAAGGCAATCAGCCCCAGCATTTT. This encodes CASSPRGEGNQPQHF.

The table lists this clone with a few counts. The CDR3 region is CASRNVGGEKLFF. CDR3 DNA: TGTGCCAGTAGGAACGTGGGGGGTGAAAAACTGTTTTTT. V is TRBV19 and J is TRBJ1-4; a weak D match, TRBD1 (5 bases). Trimming cost V 6 bases and J 7 bases, with 12 bases left between them. Germline V gene sequence: CDR1 LNHDA, CDR2 SQIVND (reference sequence). The CDR3 is 13 residues long.

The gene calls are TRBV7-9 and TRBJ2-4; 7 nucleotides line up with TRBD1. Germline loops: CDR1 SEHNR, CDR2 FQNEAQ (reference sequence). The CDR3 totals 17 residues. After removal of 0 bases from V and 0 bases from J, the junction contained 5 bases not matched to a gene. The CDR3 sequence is CASSLAGQTLAKNIQYF. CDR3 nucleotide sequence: TGTGCCAGCAGCTTAGCGGGACAGACTTTAGCCAAAAACATTCAGTACTTC.

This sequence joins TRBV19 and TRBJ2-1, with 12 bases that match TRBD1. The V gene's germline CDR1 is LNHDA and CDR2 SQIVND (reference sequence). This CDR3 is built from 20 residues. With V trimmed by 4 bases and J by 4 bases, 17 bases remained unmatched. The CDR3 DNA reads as TGTGCCAGTAGTACACCGGGACAGGGGGCTAGCGGGAGCGCGTACAATGAGCAGTTCTTC. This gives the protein CASSTPGQGASGSAYNEQFF.

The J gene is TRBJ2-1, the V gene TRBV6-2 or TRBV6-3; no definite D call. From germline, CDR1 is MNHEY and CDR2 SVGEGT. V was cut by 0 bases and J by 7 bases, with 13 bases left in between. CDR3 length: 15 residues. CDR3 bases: TGTGCCAGCAGTTACTCGGGCCAGCGCCGAAATGAGCAGTTCTTC. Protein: CASSYSGQRRNEQFF.

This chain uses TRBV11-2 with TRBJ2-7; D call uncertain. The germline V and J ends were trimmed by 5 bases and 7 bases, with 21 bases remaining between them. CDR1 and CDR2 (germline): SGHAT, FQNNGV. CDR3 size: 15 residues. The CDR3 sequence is CASSPSTGPLAEQYF. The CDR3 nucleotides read TGTGCCAGCAGCCCATCCACGGGTCCCTTGGCTGAGCAGTACTTC.

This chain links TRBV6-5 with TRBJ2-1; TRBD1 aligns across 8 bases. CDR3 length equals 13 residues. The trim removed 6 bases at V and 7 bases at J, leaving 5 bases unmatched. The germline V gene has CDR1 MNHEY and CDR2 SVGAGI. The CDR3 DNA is TGTGCCAGCAGCAAACAGGGGGGAAATGAGCAGTTCTTC. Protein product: CASSKQGGNEQFF.

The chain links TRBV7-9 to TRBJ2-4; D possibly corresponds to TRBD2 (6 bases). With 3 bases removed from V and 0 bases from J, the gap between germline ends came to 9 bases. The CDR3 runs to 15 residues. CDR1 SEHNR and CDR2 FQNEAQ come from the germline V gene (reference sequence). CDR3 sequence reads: CASSFGRLAKNIQYF. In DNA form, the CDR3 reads TGTGCCAGCAGCTTCGGGAGATTAGCCAAAAACATTCAGTACTTC.

The CDR3: CAWSGQSNQPQHF. CDR3 coding DNA: TGTGCCTGGAGTGGACAGAGCAATCAGCCCCAGCATTTT. The chain recombines TRBV30 with TRBJ1-5; tentative D call: TRBD1 (5 bases). This CDR3 region has 13 residues. Per the germline V gene, CDR1 is GTSNPN and CDR2 is SVGIG (reference sequence). V was trimmed by 1 base and J by 1 base, leaving 5 bases between them.

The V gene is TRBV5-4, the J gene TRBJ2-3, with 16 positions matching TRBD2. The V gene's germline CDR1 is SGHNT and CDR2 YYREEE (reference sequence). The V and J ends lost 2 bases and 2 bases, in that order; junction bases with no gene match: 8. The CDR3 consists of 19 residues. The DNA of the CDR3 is TGTGCCAGCAGCTTCGGGGGGACTAGCGGGAGGGATTTCACAGATACGCAGTATTTT. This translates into CASSFGGTSGRDFTDTQYF.

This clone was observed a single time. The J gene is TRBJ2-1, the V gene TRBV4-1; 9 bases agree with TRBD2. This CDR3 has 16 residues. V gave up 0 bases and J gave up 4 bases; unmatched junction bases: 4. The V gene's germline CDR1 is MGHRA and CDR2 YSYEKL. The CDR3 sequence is CASSQDGAGGYNEQFF. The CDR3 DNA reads TGCGCCAGCAGCCAAGATGGCGCGGGAGGGTACAATGAGCAGTTCTTC.

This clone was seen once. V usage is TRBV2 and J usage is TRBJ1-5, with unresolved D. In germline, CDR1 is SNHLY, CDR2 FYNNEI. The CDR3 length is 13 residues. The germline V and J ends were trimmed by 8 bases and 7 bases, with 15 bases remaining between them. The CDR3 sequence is CASRVGVGQPQHF. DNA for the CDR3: TGTGCCAGCCGGGTCGGGGTAGGGCAGCCCCAGCATTTT. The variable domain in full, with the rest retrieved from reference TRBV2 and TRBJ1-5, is EPEVTQTPSHQVTQMGQEVILRCVPISNHLYFYWYRQILGQKVEFLVSFYNNEISEKSEIFDDQFSVERPDGSNFTLKIRSTKLEDSAMYFCASRVGVGQPQHFGDGTRLSIL.